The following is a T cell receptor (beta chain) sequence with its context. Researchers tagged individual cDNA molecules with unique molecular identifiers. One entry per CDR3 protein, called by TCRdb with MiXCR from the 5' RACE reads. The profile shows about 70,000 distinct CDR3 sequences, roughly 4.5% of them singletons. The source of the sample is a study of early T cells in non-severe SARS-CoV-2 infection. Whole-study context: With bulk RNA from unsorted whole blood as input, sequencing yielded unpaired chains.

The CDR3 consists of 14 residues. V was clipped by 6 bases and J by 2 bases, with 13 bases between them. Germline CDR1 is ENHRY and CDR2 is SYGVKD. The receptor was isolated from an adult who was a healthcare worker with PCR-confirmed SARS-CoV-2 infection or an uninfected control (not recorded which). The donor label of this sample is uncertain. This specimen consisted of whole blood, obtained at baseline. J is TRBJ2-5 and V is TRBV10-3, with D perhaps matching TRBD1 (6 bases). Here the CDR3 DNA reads TGTGCCATCAGGGAACGGGACAATCAAGAGACCCAGTACTTC. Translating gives CAIRERDNQETQYF.